Below, 15 T cell receptor beta chains from the same sample are listed, as sequenced in a study of beta chain features in type 1 diabetes. Expressed TCRB transcripts were sequenced because the isolated RNA had all been reverse transcribed beforehand. Clones were sequenced by immunoSEQ multiplex PCR, and TCRdb holds only the in-frame ones, with some missing. In the table there are about 930,000 clones, around a sixth of which are singletons. Source material: naive CD4+ T cells from blood. These receptors originate from a young woman in good health.

The rearrangement links TRBV6-5 to TRBJ2-5; TRBD1 matches 9 bases. With 2 bases clipped from V and 0 bases from J, the junction kept 1 base outside the gene matches. In germline, CDR1 is MNHEY, CDR2 SVGAGI. The CDR3 runs to 15 residues. CDR3 nucleotides: TGTGCCAGCAGTTACGGGACAGGGTACCAAGAGACCCAGTACTTC. It encodes CASSYGTGYQETQYF.

The J gene is TRBJ2-3, the V gene TRBV5-1; D not certain. CDR1 is SGHRS, CDR2 YFSETQ, per germline. The CDR3 has 14 amino acids. V gave up 0 bases and J gave up 2 bases, with 7 bases separating them. The CDR3 DNA reads TGCGCCAGCAGCTTGGGAGGCCCCACAGATACGCAGTATTTT. It is translated as CASSLGGPTDTQYF.

J is TRBJ2-5 and V is TRBV7-2, with D perhaps TRBD1 (6 bases). Germline V gives CDR1 SGHTA, CDR2 FQGNSA. The CDR3 sequence is 14 residues long. V was pared by 2 bases and J by 2 bases, with 9 bases between. The CDR3: CASSLPGQQETQYF. For the CDR3, the DNA is TGTGCCAGCAGCTTACCAGGACAGCAAGAGACCCAGTACTTC. Complete variable domain (other parts from reference TRBV7-2 and TRBJ2-5): GAGVSQSPSNKVTEKGKDVELRCDPISGHTALYWYRQSLGQGLEFLIYFQGNSAPDKSGLPSDRFSAERTGGSVSTLTIQRTQQEDSAVYLCASSLPGQQETQYFGPGTRLLVL.

The CDR3 loop is CASSLAFRGWGTDTQYF. Here the CDR3 DNA reads TGTGCCAGCAGCTTAGCGTTCAGGGGTTGGGGTACAGATACGCAGTATTTT. The chain has TRBV7-8 and TRBJ2-3; a possible D gene is TRBD1 (6 bases). The CDR3 runs 17 residues. Looked up from germline, CDR1 is SGHVS and CDR2 is FQNEAQ. Trimming cost V 0 bases and J 3 bases, with 16 bases left between them.

This clone was seen ten or more times. The chain uses TRBV10-3 and TRBJ1-2; D is unclear. The CDR3 length is 11 residues. V was cut by 0 bases and J by 6 bases, with 2 bases left in between. Germline values: CDR1 ENHRY, CDR2 SYGVKD. CDR3: CAISESHGYTF. CDR3 DNA sequence: TGTGCCATCAGTGAGTCGCATGGCTACACCTTC.

This clone was found a few times. At one boundary the junction diverges from the germline segment, which might be a read error. V is TRBV6-1 and J is TRBJ2-1, with D possibly TRBD2 on 6 matching bases. CDR3 length: 16 amino acids. Germline CDR1 reads MNHNS; CDR2 reads SASEGT. The CDR3 DNA reads TGTGCCATCAGTGAGTCTACTAGCTCAGGCACCAATGAGCAGTTCTTC. It is translated as CAISESTSSGTNEQFF.

The rearrangement joins TRBV19 to TRBJ2-3; 12 positions match TRBD1. Unmatched junction bases numbered 9, after V lost 4 bases and J lost 4 bases. The germline V gene encodes CDR1 LNHDA and CDR2 SQIVND (reference sequence). The CDR3 sequence is 17 residues long. CDR3 sequence reads: CASSRGTGGPLADTQYF. CDR3 in DNA: TGTGCCAGTAGTAGAGGGACAGGGGGCCCGCTTGCAGATACGCAGTATTTT.

This chain links TRBV2 with TRBJ1-2, with a possible D match to TRBD1 (5 bases). Germline lookup yields CDR1 SNHLY and CDR2 FYNNEI. The CDR3 covers 14 residues. V was pared by 6 bases and J by 4 bases, with 15 bases between. This CDR3 reads CASSERGAIYGYTF. CDR3 coding DNA: TGTGCCAGCAGCGAAAGGGGAGCCATCTATGGCTACACCTTC.

V is TRBV6-5 and J is TRBJ2-5; perhaps TRBD1 as D (5 bases). Trimming removed 8 bases from V and 1 base from J, with 11 bases in between. This CDR3 region has 13 residues. Germline CDR1 reads MNHEY; CDR2 reads SVGAGI. The CDR3 DNA reads as TGTGCCAGCTGGGAAACAGGCCAAGAGACCCAGTACTTC. Its translation: CASWETGQETQYF.

CDR3 DNA: TGTGCCAGCAGTGGCACAGGCCTCAACTATGGCTACACCTTC. Translated, it gives CASSGTGLNYGYTF. The gene calls are TRBV2 and TRBJ1-2, with a weak D call TRBD1 (5 bases). The germline gives CDR1 SNHLY, CDR2 FYNNEI. V lost 4 bases to trimming and J lost 2 bases, with 11 bases between them. CDR3 size: 14 residues.

The V call is TRBV19, the J call TRBJ2-3; 7 bases match TRBD2. Trimming cost V 6 bases and J 2 bases; bases outside gene matches: 8. Germline V CDR1 and CDR2: LNHDA, SQIVND (reference sequence). This CDR3 comprises 15 residues. The CDR3: CASSLRGVITDTQYF. The CDR3 DNA sequence: TGTGCCAGTAGCCTACGGGGGGTGATCACAGATACGCAGTATTTT.

The chain links TRBV19 to TRBJ2-7, with D possibly matching TRBD2 (5 bases). The CDR3 spans 13 residues. Germline V lookup: CDR1 LNHDA, CDR2 SQIVND (reference sequence). Trimming pared 10 bases from V and 2 bases from J, leaving 15 bases between. Written as DNA, the CDR3 is TGTGCCACCGCGCGGGCGGACGCCTACGAGCAGTACTTC. Translating it yields CATARADAYEQYF. The full variable domain, with the rest looked up from reference TRBV19 and TRBJ2-7, is DGGITQSPKYLFRKEGQNVTLSCEQNLNHDAMYWYRQDPGQGLRLIYYSQIVNDFQKGDIAEGYSVSREKKESFPLTVTSAQKNPTAFYLCATARADAYEQYFGPGTRLTVT.

The V gene is TRBV19, the J gene TRBJ2-1; D may be TRBD1 or TRBD2 (5 bases each). Trimming removed 7 bases from V and 5 bases from J, with 15 bases in between. Germline-derived CDR1 and CDR2 are LNHDA and SQIVND (reference sequence). The CDR3 runs to 14 residues. CDR3 region: CASTSRDGNNEQFF. Written as DNA, the CDR3 is TGTGCCAGTACCTCCCGGGACGGGAACAATGAGCAGTTCTTC.

This chain joins TRBV15 and TRBJ2-2; 12 positions match TRBD2. Trimming removed 0 bases from V and 3 bases from J; junction bases left unmatched: 8. CDR1 and CDR2 (germline): LNHNV, YYDKDF (reference sequence). The CDR3 has 19 amino acids. CDR3 coding DNA: TGTGCCACCAGCAGAGATCAAGTACGACTAGCGGGAGACACCGGGGAGCTGTTTTTT. It codes for CATSRDQVRLAGDTGELFF.

This clone was seen more than once but under ten times. V is TRBV18 and J is TRBJ2-5; 8 positions match TRBD2. V shed 3 bases and J 5 bases; nucleotides not matched to a gene: 11. The CDR3 covers 16 residues. Germline assignment: CDR1 KGHSH and CDR2 LQKENI. The CDR3 loop reads CASSPATGTSGETQYF. CDR3 sequence (DNA): TGTGCCAGCTCACCTGCGACCGGGACTAGTGGCGAGACCCAGTACTTC.